Shown below are 28 T cell receptor beta chains from a single sample sequenced in a study of blood T cell repertoires in COVID-19 (dated by TCRdb to the early 2020s). Library preparation was by the immunoSEQ multiplex PCR assay. Here the immuneACCESS table is served through TCRdb, limited to in-frame sequences with V and J called. Missing clones are a known gap in these copies; in checked studies unresolved V genes cover under half, and the rest lacks a known reason. Present in this sample are a few hundred thousand clones, more than 85% of which were seen just once. The top ten hold 3% of the sample. Specimen: peripheral blood. These receptors all stem from a man aged 55 to 70 with acute or convalescent COVID-19.

This chain uses TRBV28 with TRBJ1-1, with TRBD1 matching 9 bases. Germline CDR1 is MDHEN and CDR2 is SYDVKM. Unmatched junction bases numbered 4, after V lost 5 bases and J lost 6 bases. The CDR3 is made up of 13 amino acids. The CDR3 here is CASSDRQGAEAFF. The CDR3 nucleotides read TGTGCCAGCAGTGACCGACAGGGGGCTGAAGCTTTCTTT.

This CDR3 is CASSPGDASTDTQYF. The CDR3 bases are TGCGCCAGCAGCCCAGGTGACGCTAGCACAGATACGCAGTATTTT. V usage is TRBV10-1 and J usage is TRBJ2-3; D call uncertain. Trimming cost V 6 bases and J 0 bases, with 13 bases left between them. From germline, CDR1 is WNHNN and CDR2 SYGVQD (reference sequence). The CDR3 contains 15 residues.

The chain combines TRBV18 with TRBJ2-4; 9 bases line up with TRBD1. Per the germline V gene, CDR1 is KGHSH and CDR2 is LQKENI. This CDR3 comprises 15 residues. With V trimmed by 6 bases and J by 9 bases, 12 bases remained unmatched. CDR3 residues: CASSPGGTGLPIQYF. The CDR3 DNA reads as TGTGCCAGCTCCCCCGGGGGGACAGGGCTTCCCATTCAGTACTTC.

This clone was detected once. V is TRBV6-6 and J is TRBJ1-2, with D unclear. V gave up 4 bases and J gave up 0 bases, with 12 bases separating them. There are 15 residues in the CDR3. CDR1 and CDR2 from the germline V gene are MNHNY and SVGAGI (reference sequence). In nucleotides, the CDR3 is TGTGCCAGCAGTTTGTCGGGGTATCCTAACTATGGCTACACCTTC. Residues: CASSLSGYPNYGYTF.

CDR3 sequence (DNA): TGTGCCAGCAGCCCACGGGACAGGGGGCCGATCTATGGCTACACCTTC. It yields the protein CASSPRDRGPIYGYTF. The rearrangement links TRBV7-8 to TRBJ1-2; 12 bases align to TRBD1. Germline V gene data show CDR1 as SGHVS and CDR2 as FQNEAQ. V lost 5 bases and J lost 4; bases outside the gene matches: 8. The CDR3 is 16 residues long.

The V gene is TRBV6-5, the J gene TRBJ2-7, with TRBD1 matching 8 bases. The junction had 14 bases not matched to a gene; V was cut back by 4 bases and J by 6 bases. The CDR3 is 16 residues long. Germline V gives CDR1 MNHEY, CDR2 SVGAGI. The CDR3 DNA reads TGTGCCAGCAGTTCCCAAGTGGCAGGGGGCATGAGCGAGCAGTACTTC. Translating gives CASSSQVAGGMSEQYF.

The count of this clone is one. The genes are TRBV7-2 and TRBJ1-2, with D perhaps TRBD1 (5 bases). V was cut by 1 base and J by 2 bases, with 14 bases left in between. Germline-derived CDR1 and CDR2 are SGHTA and FQGNSA. CDR3 length equals 16 residues. CDR3 DNA: TGTGCCAGCAGCTTAGTTCCGGGACTGTTGAACTATGGCTACACCTTC. Translating gives CASSLVPGLLNYGYTF.

The rearrangement joins TRBV27 to TRBJ2-3; 8 nucleotides agree with TRBD2. Germline trimming cut 2 bases from V and 4 bases from J; bases unmatched to any gene: 11. Germline-derived CDR1 and CDR2 are MNHEY and SMNVEV (reference sequence). The CDR3 sequence is 17 residues long. The DNA for the CDR3 is TGTGCCAGCAGTTTAGGTCCCCCCCCGGGGGGGGCAGATACGCAGTATTTT. Encoded protein: CASSLGPPPGGADTQYF.

J is TRBJ2-3 and V is TRBV5-1; D perhaps matches TRBD2 (7 bases). Looked up from germline, CDR1 is SGHRS and CDR2 is YFSETQ. This CDR3 spans 15 amino acids. V was pared by 0 bases and J by 4 bases, with 12 bases between. The CDR3 spells CASSLVGGAPDTQYF. The DNA for the CDR3 is TGCGCCAGCAGCTTGGTTGGGGGGGCCCCAGATACGCAGTATTTT.

The chain uses TRBV7-2 and TRBJ2-2, with TRBD1 matching over 8 bases. CDR3 size: 15 residues. From germline, CDR1 is SGHTA and CDR2 FQGNSA. Trimming took 7 bases from V and 1 from J; bases not matched to a gene: 5. CDR3: CASTRQGLNTGELFF. Written as DNA, the CDR3 is TGTGCCAGCACCCGACAGGGGTTGAACACCGGGGAGCTGTTTTTT. Full variable domain (missing parts from reference TRBV7-2 and TRBJ2-2): GAGVSQSPSNKVTEKGKDVELRCDPISGHTALYWYRQSLGQGLEFLIYFQGNSAPDKSGLPSDRFSAERTGGSVSTLTIQRTQQEDSAVYLCASTRQGLNTGELFFGEGSRLTVL.

This clone showed up just once. The rearrangement joins TRBV6-5 to TRBJ2-7; D is possibly TRBD1 (6 bases). This CDR3 has 14 amino acids. Germline CDR1 reads MNHEY; CDR2 reads SVGAGI. V shed 5 bases and J shed 4 bases, with 15 bases lying between them. The CDR3 protein is CASSPWQGSYEQYF. For the CDR3, the DNA is TGTGCCAGCAGTCCCTGGCAGGGGTCATACGAGCAGTACTTC.

V is TRBV10-1 and J is TRBJ2-2; 15 bases are shared with TRBD2. This CDR3 is built from 17 residues. In germline, CDR1 is WNHNN, CDR2 SYGVQD (reference sequence). The V gene end was trimmed by 6 bases and the J gene end by 7 bases; junction bases not matched to a gene: 9. CDR3 in DNA: TGCGCCAGCAGAGAAGGACTAGCGGGGGGGCTTGTCGGGGAGCTGTTTTTT. Protein product: CASREGLAGGLVGELFF.

The chain has TRBV6-2 or TRBV6-3 and TRBJ2-5; 10 positions match TRBD2. The CDR3 spans 18 residues. Germline values: CDR1 MNHEY, CDR2 SVGEGT. With V trimmed by 1 base and J by 5 bases, 13 bases remained unmatched. CDR3 coding DNA: TGTGCCAGCAGTTACTTCCCCCTCAGCGGGGGGGCCGTCGAGACCCAGTACTTC. Amino acid sequence: CASSYFPLSGGAVETQYF.

This chain connects TRBV29-1 to TRBJ1-2; unclear D gene. Germline V gene data show CDR1 as SQVTM and CDR2 as ANQGSEA. The CDR3 contains 11 residues. V lost 5 bases and J 4 bases, leaving 8 bases between the germline ends. The CDR3 reads CSVNAVYGYTF. The CDR3 nucleotides read TGCAGCGTTAACGCGGTCTATGGCTACACCTTC.

The genes are TRBV3-1 (or the pseudogene TRBV3-2) and TRBJ2-2, with TRBD2 matching over 11 bases. The CDR3 covers 16 residues. Trimming at V came to 6 bases and at J to 5 bases, leaving 8 bases not matched to a gene. Looked up from germline, CDR1 is LGHDT and CDR2 is YNNKEL (reference sequence). This chain's CDR3 is CASRYSGGARTGELFF. The CDR3 DNA is TGTGCCAGCAGGTATAGCGGGGGGGCGCGGACCGGGGAGCTGTTTTTT.

The count of this clone is one. V usage is TRBV11-2 and J usage is TRBJ2-5; D may be TRBD1 (6 bases). Per the germline V gene, CDR1 is SGHAT and CDR2 is FQNNGV. Trimming took 5 bases from V and 7 from J, leaving 17 bases between them. This CDR3 is built from 14 residues. This CDR3 reads CASSLDMGAGTQYF. In nucleotides, the CDR3 is TGTGCCAGCAGCCTGGATATGGGGGCGGGGACCCAGTACTTC.

This clone showed up just a few times. The chain links TRBV6-5 to TRBJ1-1; D is perhaps TRBD1 (5 bases). V dropped 7 bases and J dropped 1 base, with 16 bases sitting between them. CDR3 length: 15 amino acids. Germline-derived CDR1 and CDR2 are MNHEY and SVGAGI. CDR3 nucleotides: TGTGCCAGCACCCGGGGCGGGGGAGGGAACACTGAAGCTTTCTTT. Translating it yields CASTRGGGGNTEAFF.

CDR3 nucleotide sequence: TGTGCCAGCAGCTTAGCGCTATCCAGGGTAGAGAGCTCCTACAATGAGCAGTTCTTC. Protein sequence: CASSLALSRVESSYNEQFF. The chain combines TRBV7-2 with TRBJ2-1, with a possible D match to TRBD1 (5 bases). The CDR3 sequence is 19 residues long. Trimming left V 0 bases short and J 0 bases short, with 18 bases between. The germline V gene has CDR1 SGHTA and CDR2 FQGNSA.

V and J are TRBV21-1 and TRBJ1-1; the DNA was not used to check the table's D call, TRBD1. TRBV21-1 counts as a pseudogene. The CDR3 length is 15 residues. In DNA, the CDR3 is TGTGCCAGCAGCAAAGGAGACAGGGGGCTCACTGAAGCTTTCTTT. It translates to CASSKGDRGLTEAFF.

The chain has TRBV2 and TRBJ2-7; a possible D gene is TRBD1 (6 bases). CDR1 is SNHLY, CDR2 FYNNEI, per germline. Trimming took off 6 bases at V and 2 bases at J, with 8 bases between the two ends. The CDR3 has 12 residues. CDR3 protein: CASRDRAYEQYF. CDR3 DNA sequence: TGTGCCAGCAGGGACAGAGCCTACGAGCAGTACTTC.

The chain employs TRBV4-1 and TRBJ2-3; 7 positions agree with TRBD2. Germline V gene sequence: CDR1 MGHRA, CDR2 YSYEKL. J lost 2 bases, V lost 5 bases, and 10 bases had no gene match. The CDR3 totals 16 residues. The CDR3 loop reads CASSDLAGDLTDTQYF. In nucleotides, the CDR3 is TGCGCCAGCAGCGACCTTGCGGGGGACCTCACAGATACGCAGTATTTT.

J is TRBJ2-1 and V is TRBV3-1 (or the pseudogene TRBV3-2), with 9 bases aligning to TRBD1. Germline V gene data show CDR1 as LGHDT and CDR2 as YNNKEL (reference sequence). Trimming took 6 bases from V and 1 from J; bases not matched to a gene: 4. The CDR3 has 15 amino acids. The CDR3 DNA is TGTGCCAGCAGGCGACAGGGGGGATCCTACAATGAGCAGTTCTTC. Amino acids: CASRRQGGSYNEQFF.

V and J are TRBV19 and TRBJ1-6, with 8 bases that match TRBD1. V lost 4 bases to trimming and J lost 11 bases; unmatched junction nucleotides: 4. Germline CDR1 and CDR2: LNHDA and SQIVND (reference sequence). This CDR3 is 13 amino acids long. The chain's CDR3 is CASSKTGEAPLHF. The CDR3 nucleotides read TGTGCCAGTAGTAAGACAGGGGAGGCACCCCTCCACTTT. Filled out from reference TRBV19 and TRBJ1-6, the complete variable domain reads DGGITQSPKYLFRKEGQNVTLSCEQNLNHDAMYWYRQDPGQGLRLIYYSQIVNDFQKGDIAEGYSVSREKKESFPLTVTSAQKNPTAFYLCASSKTGEAPLHFGNGTRLTVT.

The chain is built from TRBV2 and TRBJ2-7; maybe TRBD1 (6 bases). The CDR3 is 14 residues long. Germline CDR1 and CDR2: SNHLY and FYNNEI. Trimming pared 6 bases from V and 5 bases from J, leaving 17 bases between. The CDR3 reads CASRGTFGSHEQYF. The CDR3 bases are TGTGCCAGCAGAGGGACATTTGGCTCGCACGAGCAGTACTTC.

This chain joins TRBV5-4 and TRBJ2-7; 13 bases agree with TRBD2. There are 15 residues in the CDR3. Germline loops: CDR1 SGHNT, CDR2 YYREEE (reference sequence). With 4 bases clipped from V and 6 bases from J, the junction kept 7 bases outside the gene matches. The CDR3 coding sequence is TGTGCCAGCAGCCCGAAGACTAGCGGGGGGACCGAGCAGTACTTC. This translates into CASSPKTSGGTEQYF.

This rearrangement joins TRBV5-1 to TRBJ1-2; 10 nucleotides align to TRBD1. V lost 0 bases and J lost 3; bases outside the gene matches: 2. The CDR3 is 15 amino acids. Germline loops: CDR1 SGHRS, CDR2 YFSETQ. DNA for the CDR3: TGCGCCAGCAGCTTGGGACAGGGGGCTTACTATGGCTACACCTTC. Translated, it gives CASSLGQGAYYGYTF. Combining the CDR3 with reference TRBV5-1 and TRBJ1-2 gives the whole variable domain KAGVTQTPRYLIKTRGQQVTLSCSPISGHRSVSWYQQTPGQGLQFLFEYFSETQRNKGNFPGRFSGRQFSNSRSEMNVSTLELGDSALYLCASSLGQGAYYGYTFGSGTRLTVV.

For the CDR3, the DNA is TGTGCCAGCAGCAACCCTCCCTCCGGCATTCAGTACTTC. This translates into CASSNPPSGIQYF. The chain recombines TRBV6-5 with TRBJ2-4; D is uncertain. CDR3 size: 13 residues. The V end lost 6 bases, the J end lost 9 bases, and 15 bases lay between the germline ends. Germline CDR1 MNHEY, CDR2 SVGAGI.

V usage is TRBV9 and J usage is TRBJ2-2, with 13 bases lining up with TRBD2. This CDR3 has 17 residues. CDR1 is SGDLS and CDR2 is YYNGEE in the germline V gene. V was pared by 4 bases and J by 4 bases, with 7 bases of the junction left unmatched. In DNA, the CDR3 is TGTGCCAGCAGCTACGGACTAGCGGGGGCCCCCACCGGGGAGCTGTTTTTT. This encodes CASSYGLAGAPTGELFF.